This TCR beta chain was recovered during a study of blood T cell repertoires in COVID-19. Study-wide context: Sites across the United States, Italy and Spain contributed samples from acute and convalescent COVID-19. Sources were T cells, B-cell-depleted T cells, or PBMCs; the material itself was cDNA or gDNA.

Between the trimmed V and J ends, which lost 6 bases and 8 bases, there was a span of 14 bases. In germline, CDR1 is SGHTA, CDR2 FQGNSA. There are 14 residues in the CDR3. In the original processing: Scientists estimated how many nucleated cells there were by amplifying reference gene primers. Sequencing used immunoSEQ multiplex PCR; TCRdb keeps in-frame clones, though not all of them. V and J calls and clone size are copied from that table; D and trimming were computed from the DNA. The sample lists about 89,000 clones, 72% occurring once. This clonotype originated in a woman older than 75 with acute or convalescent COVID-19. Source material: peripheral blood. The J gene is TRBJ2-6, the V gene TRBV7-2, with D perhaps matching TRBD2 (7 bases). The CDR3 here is CASSGGGGPNVLTF. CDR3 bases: TGTGCCAGCAGTGGGGGGGGCGGGCCCAACGTCCTGACTTTC. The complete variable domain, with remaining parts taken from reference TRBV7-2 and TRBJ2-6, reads GAGVSQSPSNKVTEKGKDVELRCDPISGHTALYWYRQSLGQGLEFLIYFQGNSAPDKSGLPSDRFSAERTGGSVSTLTIQRTQQEDSAVYLCASSGGGGPNVLTFGAGSRLTVL.